The 19 T cell receptor beta chains reported below all come from one sample, sequenced in a study of blood T cell repertoires in COVID-19. Assay: immunoSEQ multiplex PCR; the TCRdb copy retains only in-frame clones and omits some. The table lists approximately 98,000 clones, approximately 81% of them singletons. Sequenced input: peripheral blood. Receptors were obtained from a man aged 55 to 70 with acute or convalescent COVID-19.

The CDR3 bases are TGTGCCAGCAGCGACGGGACTAGCGTCACAGATACGCAGTATTTT. Translated, it gives CASSDGTSVTDTQYF. The chain employs TRBV9 and TRBJ2-3; 10 bases are shared with TRBD2. With V trimmed by 3 bases and J by 2 bases, 3 bases remained unmatched. Germline V gene data show CDR1 as SGDLS and CDR2 as YYNGEE. The CDR3 sequence is 15 residues long. Full variable domain (rest looked up from reference TRBV9 and TRBJ2-3): DSGVTQTPKHLITATGQRVTLRCSPRSGDLSVYWYQQSLDQGLQFLIQYYNGEERAKGNILERFSAQQFPDLHSELNLSSLELGDSALYFCASSDGTSVTDTQYFGPGTRLTVL.

The genes are TRBV7-9 and TRBJ2-2, with 8 bases identical to TRBD1. V lost 0 bases, J lost 6 bases, and 0 bases stayed unmatched. The CDR3 length is 14 residues. In germline, CDR1 is SEHNR, CDR2 FQNEAQ (reference sequence). The CDR3 here is CASSLARGPGELFF. The CDR3 DNA follows: TGTGCCAGCAGCTTAGCCAGGGGGCCCGGGGAGCTGTTTTTT.

The rearrangement uses TRBV11-3 and TRBJ2-1, with D tentatively TRBD2 (5 bases). Germline V CDR1 and CDR2: SGHNT, YENEEA. The V and J ends lost 2 bases and 4 bases respectively, with 9 bases between them. This CDR3 comprises 14 residues. The CDR3 spells CASSLLGSYNEQFF. CDR3 nucleotide sequence: TGTGCCAGCAGCTTATTGGGGAGTTACAATGAGCAGTTCTTC.

The chain recombines TRBV12-3 or TRBV12-4 with TRBJ1-1; D perhaps matches TRBD1 (6 bases). Trimming pared 3 bases from V and 10 bases from J, leaving 15 bases between. This CDR3 region has 13 residues. CDR3 protein: CASSFVEGGVAFF. CDR3 nucleotides: TGTGCCAGCAGTTTTGTAGAGGGGGGGGTAGCTTTCTTT.

The chain joins TRBV13 to TRBJ1-2; D is perhaps TRBD1 (6 bases). The CDR3 loop spans 13 amino acids. CDR1 is PRHDT, CDR2 FYEKMQ, per germline (reference sequence). V was pared by 6 bases and J by 4 bases, with 12 bases between. Written as DNA, the CDR3 is TGTGCCAGCAGAAGACAGGATCTCTATGGCTACACCTTC. It encodes CASRRQDLYGYTF.

The chain carries TRBV10-3 and TRBJ1-2; 9 bases align to TRBD1. Germline assignment: CDR1 ENHRY and CDR2 SYGVKD. J gave up 8 bases and V 4 bases, and 8 bases lay outside the gene matches. This CDR3 spans 14 amino acids. The CDR3 region is CAISGDREVYGYTF. For the CDR3, the DNA is TGTGCCATCAGTGGGGACAGGGAGGTCTACGGCTACACCTTC.

The J gene is TRBJ2-3, the V gene TRBV27, with TRBD2 identical over 13 bases. Germline values: CDR1 MNHEY, CDR2 SMNVEV (reference sequence). V was clipped by 7 bases and J by 2 bases; unmatched bases: 3. The CDR3 has 15 residues. The CDR3 reads CASKGLAGLTDTQYF. Written as DNA, the CDR3 is TGTGCCAGCAAGGGACTAGCGGGACTCACAGATACGCAGTATTTT.

This clone was seen only a few times. The chain joins TRBV9 to TRBJ2-2; the D gene is possibly TRBD2 (5 bases). Between the trimmed V and J ends, which lost 4 bases and 6 bases, there was a span of 16 bases. Germline lookup yields CDR1 SGDLS and CDR2 YYNGEE. The CDR3 sequence is 15 residues long. The DNA for the CDR3 is TGTGCCAGCAGCCCCGGAGGTATAGGTCCCGGGGAGCTGTTTTTT. This codes for CASSPGGIGPGELFF.

The chain has TRBV18 and TRBJ1-1, with D perhaps TRBD1 (5 bases). Trimming cost V 2 bases and J 0 bases, with 25 bases left between them. CDR1 is KGHSH and CDR2 is LQKENI in the germline V gene. The CDR3 totals 20 residues. The CDR3 region is CASSPSTAGPRRHMNTEAFF. The CDR3 DNA reads TGTGCCAGCTCACCATCCACGGCAGGGCCGAGGCGGCACATGAACACTGAAGCTTTCTTT.

The chain has TRBV29-1 and TRBJ1-5, with D maybe TRBD1 (5 bases). The CDR3 loop spans 15 amino acids. V lost 5 bases and J lost 4, with 18 bases in between. Germline CDR1 SQVTM, CDR2 ANQGSEA. CDR3 protein: CSVSFLQGGNQPQHF. For the CDR3, the DNA is TGCAGCGTTTCCTTCCTCCAGGGAGGGAATCAGCCCCAGCATTTT.

This clone was recorded only once. V is TRBV7-8 and J is TRBJ2-3, with 7 positions matching TRBD2. The V gene end was trimmed by 3 bases and the J gene end by 4 bases; junction bases not matched to a gene: 13. This CDR3 contains 17 residues. Per the germline V gene, CDR1 is SGHVS and CDR2 is FQNEAQ. CDR3 loop: CASSFQIGGRVADTQYF. CDR3 DNA sequence: TGTGCCAGCAGCTTCCAGATAGGCGGGAGAGTGGCAGATACGCAGTATTTT.

There are a few counts of this clone. The V call is TRBV30, the J call TRBJ2-7; D perhaps matches TRBD2 (6 bases). Germline assignment: CDR1 GTSNPN and CDR2 SVGIG (reference sequence). Trimming pared 6 bases from V and 0 bases from J, leaving 15 bases between. CDR3 length equals 14 residues. The CDR3 loop is CACPRAGSSYEQYF. The CDR3 DNA reads TGTGCCTGCCCCCGCGCGGGAAGCTCCTACGAGCAGTACTTC.

The rearrangement uses TRBV28 and TRBJ2-7; 8 nucleotides match TRBD1. Germline V gene lookup returns CDR1 MDHEN and CDR2 SYDVKM. V gave up 8 bases and J gave up 1 base; unmatched junction bases: 7. The length of the CDR3 is 14 residues. DNA for the CDR3: TGTGCCAGCCGCTCAGGGGGCGCTTCCTACGAGCAGTACTTC. Its translation: CASRSGGASYEQYF.

This clone was counted only a few times. One junction end does not reproduce the germline sequence, and a read error may be involved. The rearrangement links TRBV6-5 to TRBJ1-1, with 8 positions matching TRBD1. From germline, CDR1 is MNHEY and CDR2 SVGAGI. The CDR3 runs to 14 residues. The CDR3 is CASTYDRGRTEAFF. DNA of the CDR3: TGTGCCAGCACTTACGACAGGGGAAGGACTGAAGCTTTCTTT.

J is TRBJ1-3 and V is TRBV10-3, with TRBD1 matching 7 bases. The V gene's germline CDR1 is ENHRY and CDR2 SYGVKD. This CDR3 spans 14 amino acids. The ends lost 10 bases at V and 11 bases at J; junction bases unmatched: 17. CDR3: CATLPRDSPMAIYF. CDR3 sequence (DNA): TGTGCCACCCTACCCCGGGACAGCCCGATGGCCATATATTTT.

The rearrangement links TRBV19 to TRBJ1-2; D unresolved. The CDR3 is made up of 14 amino acids. CDR1 LNHDA and CDR2 SQIVND come from the germline V gene (reference sequence). The V gene lost 0 bases and the J gene lost 7 bases, with 12 bases spanning the gap. The CDR3 loop is CASSIDSRGFGYTF. CDR3 bases: TGTGCCAGTAGTATAGATTCAAGAGGGTTTGGCTACACCTTC.

This clone was observed a handful of times. The chain recombines TRBV11-3 with TRBJ2-5, with 7 bases fitting TRBD1. Looked up from germline, CDR1 is SGHNT and CDR2 is YENEEA. There are 16 residues in the CDR3. Trimming removed 5 bases from V and 1 base from J; junction bases left unmatched: 10. The CDR3 protein is CASSPMEQGRQETQYF. In DNA form, the CDR3 reads TGTGCCAGCAGCCCGATGGAACAGGGGCGCCAAGAGACCCAGTACTTC. The complete variable domain, with remaining parts taken from reference TRBV11-3 and TRBJ2-5, reads EAGVVQSPRYKIIEKKQPVAFWCNPISGHNTLYWYLQNLGQGPELLIRYENEEAVDDSQLPKDRFSAERLKGVDSTLKIQPAELGDSAVYLCASSPMEQGRQETQYFGPGTRLLVL.

The V and J genes are TRBV19 and TRBJ2-1; D is perhaps TRBD1 (7 bases). In germline, CDR1 is LNHDA, CDR2 SQIVND (reference sequence). There are 15 residues in the CDR3. V lost 6 bases to trimming and J lost 9 bases, with 21 bases between them. In DNA form, the CDR3 reads TGTGCCAGTAGAGGGGACAGCAGCCGGGGGAGTGAGCAGTTCTTC. Encoded protein: CASRGDSSRGSEQFF.

The rearrangement links TRBV5-1 to TRBJ1-2, with TRBD1 as a possible D gene (5 bases). Germline V gene lookup returns CDR1 SGHRS and CDR2 YFSETQ. The CDR3 runs 14 residues. V gave up 4 bases and J gave up 4 bases, with 14 bases separating them. The CDR3 reads CASSPRMGGYGYTF. In nucleotides, the CDR3 is TGCGCCAGCAGCCCCCGGATGGGGGGCTATGGCTACACCTTC. Based on the CDR3 plus reference TRBV5-1 and TRBJ1-2, the full variable domain is KAGVTQTPRYLIKTRGQQVTLSCSPISGHRSVSWYQQTPGQGLQFLFEYFSETQRNKGNFPGRFSGRQFSNSRSEMNVSTLELGDSALYLCASSPRMGGYGYTFGSGTRLTVV.